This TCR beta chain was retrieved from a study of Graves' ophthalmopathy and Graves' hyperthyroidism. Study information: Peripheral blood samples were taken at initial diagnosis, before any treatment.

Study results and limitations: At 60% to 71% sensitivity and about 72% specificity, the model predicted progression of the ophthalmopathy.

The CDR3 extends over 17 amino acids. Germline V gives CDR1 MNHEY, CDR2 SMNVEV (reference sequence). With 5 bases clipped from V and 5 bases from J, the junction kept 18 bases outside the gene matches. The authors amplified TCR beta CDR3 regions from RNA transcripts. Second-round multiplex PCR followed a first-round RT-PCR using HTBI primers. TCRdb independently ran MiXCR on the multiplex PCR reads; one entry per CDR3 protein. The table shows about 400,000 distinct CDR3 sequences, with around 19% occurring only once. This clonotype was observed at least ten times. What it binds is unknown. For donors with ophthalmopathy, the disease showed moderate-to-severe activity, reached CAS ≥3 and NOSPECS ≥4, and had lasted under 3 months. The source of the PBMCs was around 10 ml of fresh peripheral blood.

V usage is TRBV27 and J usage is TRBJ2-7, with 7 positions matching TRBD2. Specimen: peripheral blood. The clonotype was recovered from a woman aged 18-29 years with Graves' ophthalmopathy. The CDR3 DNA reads TGTGCCAGCAGTAGATCCGGGAGGACTGCCCGGGTCCACGAGCAGTACTTC. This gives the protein CASSRSGRTARVHEQYF.